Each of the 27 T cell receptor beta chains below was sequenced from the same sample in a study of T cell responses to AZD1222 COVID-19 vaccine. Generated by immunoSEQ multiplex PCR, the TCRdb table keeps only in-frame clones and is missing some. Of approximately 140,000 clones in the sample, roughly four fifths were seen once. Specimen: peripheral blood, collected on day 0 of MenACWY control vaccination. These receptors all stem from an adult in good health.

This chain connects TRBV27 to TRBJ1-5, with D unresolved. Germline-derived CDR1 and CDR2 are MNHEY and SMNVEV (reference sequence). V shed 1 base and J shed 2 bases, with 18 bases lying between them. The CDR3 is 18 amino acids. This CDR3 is CASSLYPGRQMGNQPQHF. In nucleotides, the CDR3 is TGTGCCAGCAGTTTATACCCGGGTAGGCAGATGGGCAATCAGCCCCAGCATTTT.

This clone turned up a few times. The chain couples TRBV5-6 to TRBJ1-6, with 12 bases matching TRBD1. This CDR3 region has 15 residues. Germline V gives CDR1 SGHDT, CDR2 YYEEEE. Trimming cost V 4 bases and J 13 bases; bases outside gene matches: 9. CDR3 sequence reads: CASSPGTGGPFPLHF. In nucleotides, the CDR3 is TGTGCCAGCAGCCCCGGGACAGGGGGCCCCTTTCCCCTCCACTTT.

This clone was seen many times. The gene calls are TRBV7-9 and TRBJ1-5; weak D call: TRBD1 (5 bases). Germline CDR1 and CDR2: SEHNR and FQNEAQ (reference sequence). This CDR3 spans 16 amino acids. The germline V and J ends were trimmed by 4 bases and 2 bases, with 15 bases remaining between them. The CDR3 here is CASSWGGGDGNQPQHF. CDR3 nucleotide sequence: TGTGCCAGCAGCTGGGGGGGAGGTGATGGCAATCAGCCCCAGCATTTT.

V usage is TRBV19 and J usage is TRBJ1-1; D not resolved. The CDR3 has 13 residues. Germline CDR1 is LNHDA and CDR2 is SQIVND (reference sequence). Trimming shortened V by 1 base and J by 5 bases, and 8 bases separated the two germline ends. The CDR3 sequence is CASSIGVSTEAFF. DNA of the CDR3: TGTGCCAGTAGTATAGGGGTCAGTACTGAAGCTTTCTTT.

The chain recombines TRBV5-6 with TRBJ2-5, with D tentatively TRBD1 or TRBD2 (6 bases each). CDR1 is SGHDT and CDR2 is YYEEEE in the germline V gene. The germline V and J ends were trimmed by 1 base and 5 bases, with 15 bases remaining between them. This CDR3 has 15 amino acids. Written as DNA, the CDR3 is TGTGCCAGCAGCTTGATGGGGGGCGCTGGGGAGACCCAGTACTTC. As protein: CASSLMGGAGETQYF.

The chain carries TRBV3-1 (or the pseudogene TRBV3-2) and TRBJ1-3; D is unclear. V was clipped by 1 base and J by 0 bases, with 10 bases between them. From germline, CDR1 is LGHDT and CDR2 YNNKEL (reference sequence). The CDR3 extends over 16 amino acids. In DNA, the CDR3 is TGTGCCAGCAGCCAAGGTGGGGTCGACTCTGGAAACACCATATATTTT. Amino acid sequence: CASSQGGVDSGNTIYF.

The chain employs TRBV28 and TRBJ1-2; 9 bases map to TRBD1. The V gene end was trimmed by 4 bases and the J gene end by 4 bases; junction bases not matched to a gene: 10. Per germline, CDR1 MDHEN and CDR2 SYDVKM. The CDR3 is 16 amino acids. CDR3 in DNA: TGTGCCAGCAGTTCAGGGGGCGGGGACAGGGCCTATGGCTACACCTTC. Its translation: CASSSGGGDRAYGYTF.

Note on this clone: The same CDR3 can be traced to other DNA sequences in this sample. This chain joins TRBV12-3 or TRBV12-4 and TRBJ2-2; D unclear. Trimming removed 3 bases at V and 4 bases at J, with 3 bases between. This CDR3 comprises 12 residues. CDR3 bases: TGTGCCAGCAGTTTGGGCACCGGGGAGCTGTTTTTT. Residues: CASSLGTGELFF.

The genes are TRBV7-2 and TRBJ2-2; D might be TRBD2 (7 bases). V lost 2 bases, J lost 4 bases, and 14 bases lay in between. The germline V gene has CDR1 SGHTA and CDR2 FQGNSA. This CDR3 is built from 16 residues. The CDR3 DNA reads TGTGCCAGCAGCTTATATGCGGGGGCGGGCACCGGGGAGCTGTTTTTT. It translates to CASSLYAGAGTGELFF.

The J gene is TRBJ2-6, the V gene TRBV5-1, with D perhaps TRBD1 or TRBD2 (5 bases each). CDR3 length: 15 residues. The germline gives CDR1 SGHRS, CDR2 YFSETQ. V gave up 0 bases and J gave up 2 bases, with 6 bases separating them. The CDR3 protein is CASSLGGPGANVLTF. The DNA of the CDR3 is TGCGCCAGCAGCTTGGGGGGACCTGGGGCCAACGTCCTGACTTTC.

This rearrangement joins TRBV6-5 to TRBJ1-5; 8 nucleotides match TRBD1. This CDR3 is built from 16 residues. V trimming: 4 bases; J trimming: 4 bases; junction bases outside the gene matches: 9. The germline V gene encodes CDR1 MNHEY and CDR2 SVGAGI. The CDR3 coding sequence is TGTGCCAGCAGTTCCGGTCGGACAGGGCGGAATCAGCCCCAGCATTTT. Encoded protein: CASSSGRTGRNQPQHF.

CDR3 amino acids: CAISGLAVEETQYF. In DNA form, the CDR3 reads TGTGCCATCAGCGGACTAGCGGTGGAAGAGACCCAGTACTTC. The rearrangement joins TRBV10-3 to TRBJ2-5, with TRBD2 matching 10 bases. The CDR3 consists of 14 residues. V was clipped by 6 bases and J by 3 bases; unmatched bases: 4. Germline V gene lookup returns CDR1 ENHRY and CDR2 SYGVKD.

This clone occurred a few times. This CDR3 is CASSPHGTRGNEQFF. CDR3 bases: TGTGCCAGCAGCCCTCACGGGACTAGGGGGAATGAGCAGTTCTTC. The chain carries TRBV3-1 (or the pseudogene TRBV3-2) and TRBJ2-1; 8 bases fit TRBD2. The V and J ends lost 4 bases and 7 bases, in that order; junction bases with no gene match: 9. CDR1 is LGHDT and CDR2 is YNNKEL in the germline V gene (reference sequence). CDR3 length: 15 amino acids.

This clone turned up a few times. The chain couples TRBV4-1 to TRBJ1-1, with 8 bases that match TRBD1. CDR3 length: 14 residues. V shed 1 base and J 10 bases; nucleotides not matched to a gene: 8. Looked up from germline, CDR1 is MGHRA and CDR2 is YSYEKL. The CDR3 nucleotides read TGCGCCAGCAGCCAAGTCGGCAGGGGGCTTGGAGCTTTCTTT. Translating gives CASSQVGRGLGAFF.

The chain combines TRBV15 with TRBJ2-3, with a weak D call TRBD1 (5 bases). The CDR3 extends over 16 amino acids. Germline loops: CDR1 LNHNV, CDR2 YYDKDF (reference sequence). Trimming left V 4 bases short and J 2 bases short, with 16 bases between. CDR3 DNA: TGTGCCACCAGCAAGTCCCAGGGAAGGCACACAGATACGCAGTATTTT. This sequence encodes CATSKSQGRHTDTQYF.

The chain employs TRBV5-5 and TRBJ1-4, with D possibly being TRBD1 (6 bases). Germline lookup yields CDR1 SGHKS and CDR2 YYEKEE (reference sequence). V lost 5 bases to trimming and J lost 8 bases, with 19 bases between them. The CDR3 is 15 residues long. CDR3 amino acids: CASSRTGIQREKLFF. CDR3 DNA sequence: TGTGCCAGCAGTCGTACAGGGATCCAAAGGGAAAAACTGTTTTTT.

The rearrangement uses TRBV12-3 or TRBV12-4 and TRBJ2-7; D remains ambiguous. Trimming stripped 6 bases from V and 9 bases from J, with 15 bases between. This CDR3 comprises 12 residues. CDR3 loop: CASSQDHWRQYV. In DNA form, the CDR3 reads TGTGCCAGCAGCCAGGACCATTGGAGGCAGTACGTC.

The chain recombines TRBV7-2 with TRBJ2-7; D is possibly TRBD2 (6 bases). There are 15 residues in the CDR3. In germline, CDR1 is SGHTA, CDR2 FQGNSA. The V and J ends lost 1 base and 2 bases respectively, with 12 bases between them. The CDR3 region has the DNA TGTGCCAGCAGCTTAGGAGTGGGGGGAGCCTACGAGCAGTACGTC. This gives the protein CASSLGVGGAYEQYV.

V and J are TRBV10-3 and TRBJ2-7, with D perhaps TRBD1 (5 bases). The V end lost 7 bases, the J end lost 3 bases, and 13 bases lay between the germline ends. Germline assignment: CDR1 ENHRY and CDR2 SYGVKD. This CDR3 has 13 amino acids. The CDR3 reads CAIMARVNYEQYF. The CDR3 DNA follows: TGTGCCATCATGGCCAGGGTTAACTACGAGCAGTACTTC.

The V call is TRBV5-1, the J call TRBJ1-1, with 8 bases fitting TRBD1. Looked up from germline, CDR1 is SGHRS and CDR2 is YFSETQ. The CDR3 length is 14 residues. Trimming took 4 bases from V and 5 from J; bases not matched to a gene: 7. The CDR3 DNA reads TGCGCCAGCAGCCGGACAGGGTGGGGAACTGAAGCTTTCTTT. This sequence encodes CASSRTGWGTEAFF.

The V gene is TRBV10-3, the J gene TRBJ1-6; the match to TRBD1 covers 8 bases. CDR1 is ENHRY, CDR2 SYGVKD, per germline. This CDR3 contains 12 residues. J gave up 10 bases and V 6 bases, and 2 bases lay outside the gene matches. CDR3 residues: CAIRTGDSPLHF. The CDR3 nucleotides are TGTGCCATCAGGACAGGGGACTCACCCCTCCACTTT.

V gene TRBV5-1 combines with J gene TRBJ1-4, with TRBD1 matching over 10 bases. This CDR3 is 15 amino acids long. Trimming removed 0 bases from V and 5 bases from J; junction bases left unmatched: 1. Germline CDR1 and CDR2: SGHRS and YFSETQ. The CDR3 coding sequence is TGCGCCAGCAGCTTGGGGACAGGGGGGAATGAAAAACTGTTTTTT. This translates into CASSLGTGGNEKLFF. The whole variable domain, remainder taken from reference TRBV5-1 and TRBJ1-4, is KAGVTQTPRYLIKTRGQQVTLSCSPISGHRSVSWYQQTPGQGLQFLFEYFSETQRNKGNFPGRFSGRQFSNSRSEMNVSTLELGDSALYLCASSLGTGGNEKLFFGSGTQLSVL.

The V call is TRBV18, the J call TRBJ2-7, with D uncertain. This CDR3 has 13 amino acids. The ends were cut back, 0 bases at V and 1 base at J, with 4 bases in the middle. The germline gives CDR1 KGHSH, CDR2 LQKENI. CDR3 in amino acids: CASSPPGSYEQYF. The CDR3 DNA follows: TGTGCCAGCTCACCACCCGGATCCTACGAGCAGTACTTC.

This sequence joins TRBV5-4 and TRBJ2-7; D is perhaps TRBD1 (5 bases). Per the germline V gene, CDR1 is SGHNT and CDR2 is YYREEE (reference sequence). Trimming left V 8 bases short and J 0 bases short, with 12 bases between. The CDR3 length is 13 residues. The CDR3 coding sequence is TGTGCCAGTACCGTGGACACCTCCTACGAGCAGTACTTC. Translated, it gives CASTVDTSYEQYF.

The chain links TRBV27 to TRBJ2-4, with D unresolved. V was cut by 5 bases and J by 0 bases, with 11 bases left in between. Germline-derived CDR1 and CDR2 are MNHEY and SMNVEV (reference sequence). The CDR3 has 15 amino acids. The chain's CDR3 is CASSPGSLAKNIQYF. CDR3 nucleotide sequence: TGTGCCAGCAGTCCCGGGTCTTTAGCCAAAAACATTCAGTACTTC.

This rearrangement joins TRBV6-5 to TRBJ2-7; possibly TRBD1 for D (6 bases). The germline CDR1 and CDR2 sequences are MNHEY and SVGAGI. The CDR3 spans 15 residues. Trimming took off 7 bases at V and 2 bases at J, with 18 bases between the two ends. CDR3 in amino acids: CASTFGGGKTYEQYF. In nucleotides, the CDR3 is TGTGCCAGCACCTTTGGGGGCGGCAAAACCTACGAGCAGTACTTC.

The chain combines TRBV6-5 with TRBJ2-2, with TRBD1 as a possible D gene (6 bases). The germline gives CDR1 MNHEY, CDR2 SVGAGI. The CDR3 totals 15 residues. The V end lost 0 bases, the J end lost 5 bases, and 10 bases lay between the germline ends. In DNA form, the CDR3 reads TGTGCCAGCAGTTACTCCTACAGGGTGACCGGGGAGCTGTTTTTT. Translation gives CASSYSYRVTGELFF.